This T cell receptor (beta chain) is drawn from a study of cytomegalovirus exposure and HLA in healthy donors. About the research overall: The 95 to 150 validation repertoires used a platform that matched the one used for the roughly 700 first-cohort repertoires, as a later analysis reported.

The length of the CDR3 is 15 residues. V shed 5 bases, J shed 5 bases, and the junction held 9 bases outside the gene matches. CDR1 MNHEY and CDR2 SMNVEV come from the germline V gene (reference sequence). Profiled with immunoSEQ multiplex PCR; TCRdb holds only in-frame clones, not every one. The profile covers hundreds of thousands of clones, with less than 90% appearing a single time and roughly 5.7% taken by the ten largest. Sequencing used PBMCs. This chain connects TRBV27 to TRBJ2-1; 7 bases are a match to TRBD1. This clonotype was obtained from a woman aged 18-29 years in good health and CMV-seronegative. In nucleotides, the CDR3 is TGTGCCAGCAGTATTATCCGGGACAGTCACAATGAGCAGTTCTTC. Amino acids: CASSIIRDSHNEQFF.